This entry is about one T cell receptor beta chain. Its specificity is not known. The entry originates in a study of cytomegalovirus exposure and HLA in healthy donors. The assay was immunoSEQ multiplex PCR, and TCRdb's table has in-frame clones only and misses some. The sample contains approximately 270,000 clones, 80% to 90% of which appear only once. V lost 4 bases and J lost 5, with 15 bases in between. CDR1 and CDR2 (germline): SGHRS, YFSETQ. This CDR3 contains 14 residues. Whole-study findings and limits: Later, an analysis found that TCR clusters from the first cohort tended to co-occur in the 95 to 150 validation repertoires. Among TCR beta chains, those listed as cytomegalovirus-associated numbered more than 150.

These donors were members of the approximately 110-subject validation cohort, a group separate from the roughly 670-subject first cohort. The sequence derives from a woman in her late teens or twenties in good health and CMV-seronegative. Material for sequencing was PBMCs. The gene calls are TRBV5-1 and TRBJ2-5; weak D call: TRBD2 (6 bases). This CDR3 is CASSGGTVWETQYF. Written as DNA, the CDR3 is TGCGCCAGCAGCGGGGGGACTGTTTGGGAGACCCAGTACTTC.